These 3 T cell receptor beta chains were all obtained from the same sample, sequenced in a study of T cell repertoires in aging, cancer and after chemotherapy. Rearranged V-D-J TRB sequences were amplified with a mixed TRB-A/B primer pool. TCRdb analysed the multiplex PCR reads with MiXCR anew, one entry per CDR3 protein. The data contain about 1,400 distinct CDR3 sequences, around 38% of them singletons. Amplification of TCR beta used genomic DNA extracted from peripheral blood. Sample: blood. These receptors were collected from a human donor with a solid tumor.

This clonotype was seen more than once but under ten times. The chain couples TRBV6-1 to TRBJ1-1, with 8 nucleotides matching TRBD1. V gave up 2 bases and J gave up 3 bases; unmatched junction bases: 5. The germline gives CDR1 MNHNS, CDR2 SASEGT. The CDR3 has 15 residues. This CDR3 reads CASSETRQGYTEAFF. CDR3 in DNA: TGTGCCAGCAGTGAAACCCGACAGGGGTACACTGAAGCTTTCTTT.

Within the sample, this clonotype is large. The chain links TRBV6-5 to TRBJ2-7, with a weak D call TRBD1 (6 bases). The germline V gene has CDR1 MNHEY and CDR2 SVGAGI. This CDR3 comprises 15 residues. V lost 6 bases to trimming and J lost 4 bases, with 19 bases between them. The CDR3 reads CASRLRYSGTYEQYF. DNA of the CDR3: TGTGCCAGCAGACTCAGATACAGTGGGACATACGAGCAGTACTTC.

The chain carries TRBV4-3 and TRBJ2-7, with unresolved D. Per the germline V gene, CDR1 is LGHNA and CDR2 is YSLEER. V was pared by 3 bases and J by 3 bases, with 15 bases between. The CDR3 loop spans 15 amino acids. The CDR3 DNA follows: TGCGCCAGCAGCCAGCAACACCGATTAGACTACGAGCAGTACTTC. Translated, it gives CASSQQHRLDYEQYF.